This is a list of T cell receptor beta chains from one sample in a study of shared clonotypes between healthy human individuals. The assay was immunoSEQ multiplex PCR, and TCRdb's table has in-frame clones only and misses some. Here the sample spans more than 2,000,000 clones, about 92% being singletons. Sequencing was done on a sample of naive CD4+ T cells from PBMCs. Receptor source: a young man in good health. Some clones in this sample may be carry-over from other donors' samples. Each CDR3 is given with its conserved first and last residue. D genes are given only for firm matches. The size field is filled for only some rows; it gives once, few, many or a size class.

TRBJ2-5,TRBV5-8,NA,NA,CASSLLSQTGAQYF,TGTGCCAGCAGCTTGTTGTCCCAAACGGGGGCCCAGTACTTC
TRBJ2-2,TRBV2,TRBD2,NA,CASAGTSGTGELFF,TGTGCCAGCGCCGGGACTAGCGGCACCGGGGAGCTGTTTTTT
TRBJ2-1,TRBV7-3,TRBD2,NA,CASSLGGLAGNNEQFF,TGTGCCAGCAGCTTAGGGGGACTAGCGGGGAACAATGAGCAGTTCTTC
TRBJ2-3,TRBV6-4,NA,NA,CASGGTVRDTQYF,TGTGCCAGCGGGGGGACGGTTCGGGATACGCAGTATTTT
TRBJ2-1,TRBV2,NA,NA,CASSDGTSNEQFF,TGTGCCAGCAGTGACGGGACTTCCAATGAGCAGTTCTTC
TRBJ2-4,TRBV18,TRBD1,once,CASSPRQGAVNIQYF,TGTGCCAGCTCACCACGACAGGGGGCTGTAAACATTCAGTACTTC
TRBJ2-5,TRBV30,TRBD2,NA,CAWSVLAGPQETQYF,TGTGCCTGGAGTGTATTAGCGGGACCCCAAGAGACCCAGTACTTC
TRBJ2-3,TRBV9,TRBD2,NA,CASSVGGTSGLVGTDTQYF,TGTGCCAGCAGCGTAGGGGGGACTAGCGGGCTGGTGGGCACAGATACGCAGTATTTT
TRBJ2-7,TRBV5-8,NA,NA,CASSLSSYEQYF,TGTGCCAGCAGCTTGTCGTCATACGAGCAGTACTTC
TRBJ2-2,TRBV7-2,TRBD2,NA,CASSIRRVLAGGVTGELFF,TGTGCCAGCAGCATTCGGAGGGTATTAGCGGGAGGGGTCACCGGGGAGCTGTTTTTT
TRBJ2-7,TRBV13,NA,NA,CASSSLLGPSSYEQYF,TGTGCCAGCAGCTCCCTACTAGGTCCGAGCTCCTACGAGCAGTACTTC
TRBJ1-5,TRBV4-1,NA,NA,CASSLRPGVPGPQHF,TGCGCCAGCAGCTTACGTCCAGGGGTCCCCGGGCCCCAGCATTTT
TRBJ1-4,TRBV2,NA,NA,CASNYLGGEKLFF,TGTGCCAGCAATTACTTGGGGGGTGAAAAACTGTTTTTT
TRBJ2-5,TRBV10-3,TRBD1,NA,CAISGDRVQETQYF,TGTGCCATCAGTGGGGACAGGGTACAAGAGACCCAGTACTTC
TRBJ2-2,TRBV18,NA,NA,CASSYRANTGELFF,TGTGCCAGCTCATACAGGGCGAACACCGGGGAGCTGTTTTTT
TRBJ2-1,TRBV2,TRBD2,NA,CASGETGTSGKRSYNEQFF,TGTGCCAGCGGGGAAACCGGGACTAGCGGGAAACGGTCCTACAATGAGCAGTTCTTC
TRBJ2-2,TRBV9,NA,NA,CASSVEYGSMSTGELFF,TGTGCCAGCAGCGTAGAATATGGGAGTATGAGCACCGGGGAGCTGTTTTTT
TRBJ1-2,TRBV29-1,NA,NA,CSVGAFPASYTF,TGCAGCGTGGGGGCCTTCCCAGCGAGCTACACCTTC
TRBJ2-1,TRBV15,TRBD1,NA,CATSRGVAGRGIGNEQFF,TGTGCCACCAGCAGAGGGGTCGCAGGCAGGGGGATCGGGAATGAGCAGTTCTTC
TRBJ2-7,TRBV14,TRBD2,NA,CASSLGTSGSARHEQYF,TGTGCCAGCAGCCTCGGGACTAGCGGGAGTGCCCGCCACGAGCAGTACTTC
TRBJ2-3,TRBV7-3,TRBD2,NA,CASSLMWREARDTQYF,TGTGCCAGCAGCTTAATGTGGCGGGAGGCCAGAGATACGCAGTATTTT
TRBJ1-1,TRBV7-3,NA,NA,CASSEQGGVTEAFF,TGTGCCAGCAGCGAGCAGGGAGGAGTCACTGAAGCTTTCTTT
TRBJ2-2,TRBV19,NA,NA,CASSITRLNTGELFF,TGTGCCAGTAGTATTACTAGGTTGAACACCGGGGAGCTGTTTTTT
TRBJ1-2,TRBV2,TRBD1,NA,CASSRDSRYGYTF,TGTGCCAGCAGCCGGGACAGTCGCTATGGCTACACCTTC
TRBJ2-2,TRBV28,TRBD2,NA,CASSLLLAGVNTGELFF,TGTGCCAGCAGCCTTTTACTAGCGGGGGTGAACACCGGGGAGCTGTTTTTT